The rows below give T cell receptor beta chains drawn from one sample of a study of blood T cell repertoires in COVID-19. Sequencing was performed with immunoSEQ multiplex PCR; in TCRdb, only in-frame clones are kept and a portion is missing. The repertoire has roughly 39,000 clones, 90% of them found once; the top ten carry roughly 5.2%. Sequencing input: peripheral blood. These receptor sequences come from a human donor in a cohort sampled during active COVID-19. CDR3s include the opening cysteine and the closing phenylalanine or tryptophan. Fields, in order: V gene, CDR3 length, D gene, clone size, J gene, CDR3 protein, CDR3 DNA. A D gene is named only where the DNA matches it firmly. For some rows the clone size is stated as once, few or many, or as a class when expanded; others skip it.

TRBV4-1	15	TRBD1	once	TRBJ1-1	CASSHPGQGLTEAFF	TGCGCCAGCAGCCATCCGGGACAGGGGCTCACTGAAGCTTTCTTT
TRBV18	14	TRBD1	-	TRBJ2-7	CASCDRGITYEQYF	TGTGCCAGCTGCGACAGGGGGATAACCTACGAGCAGTACTTC
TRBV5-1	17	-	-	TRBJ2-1	CASSLSRAEGLYNEQFF	TGCGCCAGCAGCTTGTCCCGGGCGGAGGGGCTATACAATGAGCAGTTCTTC
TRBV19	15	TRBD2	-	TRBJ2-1	CASGNSGGALNEQFF	TGTGCCAGTGGTAATAGCGGGGGGGCTTTGAATGAGCAGTTCTTC
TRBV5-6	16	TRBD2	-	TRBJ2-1	CASSLALAEGWDEQFF	TGTGCCAGCAGCTTGGCTCTAGCGGAAGGATGGGATGAGCAGTTCTTC
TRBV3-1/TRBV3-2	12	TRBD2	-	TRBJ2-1	CASSQGGVEQFF	TGTGCCAGCAGCCAGGGGGGGGTTGAGCAGTTCTTC
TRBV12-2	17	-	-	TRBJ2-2	CASRLEPQGLFTGELFF	TGTGCAAGTCGCTTAGAACCCCAGGGACTCTTCACCGGGGAGCTGTTTTTT
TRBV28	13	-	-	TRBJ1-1	CASINTATGEAFF	TGTGCCAGCATTAATACAGCAACAGGGGAAGCTTTCTTT
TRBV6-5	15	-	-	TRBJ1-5	CASASPAGFYQPQHF	TGTGCCAGCGCCAGTCCTGCGGGCTTTTATCAGCCCCAGCATTTT
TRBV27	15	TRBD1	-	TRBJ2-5	CASSSGQGPQETQYF	TGTGCCAGCAGTTCGGGACAGGGCCCCCAAGAGACCCAGTACTTC
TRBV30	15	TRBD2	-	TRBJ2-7	CAWSVRGVVSYEQYF	TGTGCCTGGAGTGTACGGGGGGTTGTCTCCTACGAGCAGTACTTC
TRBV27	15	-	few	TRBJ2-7	CASSLTGFSSYEQYF	TGTGCCAGCAGTTTAACAGGTTTTTCCTCCTACGAGCAGTACTTC
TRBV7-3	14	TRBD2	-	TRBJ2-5	CASKASAGGETQYF	TGTGCCAGCAAGGCTTCGGCGGGAGGAGAGACCCAGTACTTC
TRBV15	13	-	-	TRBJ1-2	CATSRDADYGYTF	TGTGCCACCAGCAGAGATGCAGACTATGGCTACACCTTC
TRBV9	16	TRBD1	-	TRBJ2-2	CASSFGQGRTTGELFF	TGTGCCAGCAGCTTCGGACAGGGCCGTACCACCGGGGAGCTGTTTTTT
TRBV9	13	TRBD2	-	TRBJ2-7	CASSVGTSYEQYF	TGTGCCAGCAGCGTAGGGACTAGCTACGAGCAGTACTTC
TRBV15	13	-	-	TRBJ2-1	CATSRDGPAEQFF	TGTGCCACCAGCAGAGATGGGCCGGCTGAGCAGTTCTTC
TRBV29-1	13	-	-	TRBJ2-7	CSVELAGNYEQYF	TGCAGCGTTGAGTTGGCGGGGAACTACGAGCAGTACTTC
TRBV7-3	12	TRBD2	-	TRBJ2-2	CASSPPGRVLFF	TGTGCCAGCAGCCCCCCGGGGAGGGTGTTGTTTTTT
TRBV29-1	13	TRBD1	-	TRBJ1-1	CSVNRGGNTEAFF	TGCAGCGTGAACAGGGGGGGGAACACTGAAGCTTTCTTT
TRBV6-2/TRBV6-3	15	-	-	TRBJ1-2	CASSYPPGGVDGYTF	TGTGCCAGCAGTTACCCTCCGGGGGGGGTGGACGGCTACACCTTC
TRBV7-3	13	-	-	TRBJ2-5	CASSLRAGETQYF	TGTGCCAGCAGCTTACGGGCAGGGGAGACCCAGTACTTC
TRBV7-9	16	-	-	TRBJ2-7	CASSPTYGYAPYEQYF	TGTGCCAGCAGCCCGACGTACGGGTACGCCCCCTACGAGCAGTACTTC
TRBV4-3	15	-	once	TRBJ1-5	CASSQDLGRDQPQHF	TGCGCCAGCAGCCAAGATCTCGGGCGGGACCAGCCCCAGCATTTT
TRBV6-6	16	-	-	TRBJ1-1	CASSSDTFVFDTEAFF	TGTGCCAGCAGTTCGGACACGTTCGTTTTCGACACTGAAGCTTTCTTT
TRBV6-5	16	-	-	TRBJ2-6	CASSYSQGLGANVLTF	TGTGCCAGCAGTTACTCCCAGGGGCTTGGGGCCAACGTCCTGACTTTC
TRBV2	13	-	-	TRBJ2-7	CASGTVISYEQYF	TGTGCCAGCGGAACAGTAATCTCCTACGAGCAGTACTTC
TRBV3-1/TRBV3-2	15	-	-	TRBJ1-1	CASSHVDSMNTEAFF	TGTGCCAGCAGCCATGTCGACAGCATGAACACTGAAGCTTTCTTT